The 9 T cell receptor beta chains given below trace back to one sample, sequenced in a study of blood T cell repertoires in COVID-19. Generated by immunoSEQ multiplex PCR, the TCRdb table keeps only in-frame clones and is missing some. Of 210,000 or so clones listed, nearly 85% are singletons. Sequencing input: peripheral blood. The receptors were sampled from a woman under 40 with COVID-19, enrolled during active disease.

V usage is TRBV7-2 and J usage is TRBJ1-6; D is unresolved. This CDR3 has 13 amino acids. Germline V gene sequence: CDR1 SGHTA, CDR2 FQGNSA. Trimming stripped 1 base from V and 10 bases from J, with 8 bases between. The CDR3 DNA is TGTGCCAGCAGCTTAGTTCAGGAATCACCCCTCCACTTT. This translates into CASSLVQESPLHF.

This clone has more than one count but fewer than ten. The gene calls are TRBV5-4 and TRBJ1-2, with D hard to call. There are 15 residues in the CDR3. Trimming left V 0 bases short and J 8 bases short, with 17 bases between. From germline, CDR1 is SGHNT and CDR2 YYREEE (reference sequence). The CDR3 here is CASSLGTFFMEGYTF. The CDR3 DNA reads as TGTGCCAGCAGCTTGGGGACTTTTTTCATGGAGGGCTACACCTTC.

This chain connects TRBV19 to TRBJ2-3; 9 positions agree with TRBD1. The length of the CDR3 is 15 residues. Germline V CDR1 and CDR2: LNHDA, SQIVND (reference sequence). Trimming cost V 3 bases and J 3 bases; bases outside gene matches: 4. The CDR3 region has the DNA TGTGCCAGTAGTATTGGGACAGGGTTAACAGATACGCAGTATTTT. This encodes CASSIGTGLTDTQYF.

This clone was seen once. The CDR3 is CASSSRTGANVLTF. Written as DNA, the CDR3 is TGCGCCAGCAGCTCCCGTACCGGTGCCAACGTCCTGACTTTC. V gene TRBV5-1 combines with J gene TRBJ2-6; D remains unclear. CDR1 and CDR2 (germline): SGHRS, YFSETQ. CDR3 length: 14 residues. Trimming pared 3 bases from V and 7 bases from J, leaving 11 bases between.

This chain uses TRBV7-2 with TRBJ2-3, with 8 bases identical to TRBD1. The CDR3 consists of 15 residues. V shed 5 bases, J shed 2 bases, and the junction held 6 bases outside the gene matches. The germline CDR1 and CDR2 sequences are SGHTA and FQGNSA. CDR3 nucleotides: TGTGCCAGCAGCCCGTGGACAGGGAACACAGATACGCAGTATTTT. Its protein is CASSPWTGNTDTQYF.

V gene TRBV30 combines with J gene TRBJ2-1; 8 bases are shared with TRBD2. CDR3 length: 14 amino acids. The germline V gene has CDR1 GTSNPN and CDR2 SVGIG (reference sequence). V lost 8 bases, J lost 4 bases, and 10 bases stayed unmatched. This CDR3 reads CARGLKRGYNEQFF. In nucleotides, the CDR3 is TGTGCCCGCGGCCTAAAGCGGGGGTACAATGAGCAGTTCTTC.

This clone appeared a single time. The gene calls are TRBV6-5 and TRBJ1-1; TRBD1 matches at 8 bases. The germline V gene has CDR1 MNHEY and CDR2 SVGAGI. Trimming took 7 bases from V and 3 from J; bases not matched to a gene: 7. This CDR3 is built from 14 residues. The CDR3 DNA reads TGTGCCAGCACGAAAACAGGGGGGGACACTGAAGCTTTCTTT. Its protein product is CASTKTGGDTEAFF.

This clone was seen more than once but under ten times. This rearrangement joins TRBV7-9 to TRBJ2-7; D is unresolved. Germline V gives CDR1 SEHNR, CDR2 FQNEAQ (reference sequence). Trimming shortened V by 3 bases and J by 0 bases, and 6 bases separated the two germline ends. The CDR3 length is 13 residues. The CDR3 spells CASSFPSSYEQYF. Written as DNA, the CDR3 is TGTGCCAGCAGCTTCCCGAGCTCCTACGAGCAGTACTTC. Full variable domain (rest looked up from reference TRBV7-9 and TRBJ2-7): DTGVSQNPRHKITKRGQNVTFRCDPISEHNRLYWYRQTLGQGPEFLTYFQNEAQLEKSRLLSDRFSAERPKGSFSTLEIQRTEQGDSAMYLCASSFPSSYEQYFGPGTRLTVT.

DNA of the CDR3: TGTGCCAGCAGTTTATCTAGGGGGACAGGGGTATCCTACGAGCAGTACTTC. Translation gives CASSLSRGTGVSYEQYF. The genes are TRBV27 and TRBJ2-7, with 10 bases aligning to TRBD1. This CDR3 region has 17 residues. Per the germline V gene, CDR1 is MNHEY and CDR2 is SMNVEV (reference sequence). V lost 0 bases, J lost 1 base, and 6 bases stayed unmatched.